These 6 T cell receptor beta chains were all obtained from the same sample, sequenced in a study of PD-L1 blockade in urothelial cancer. The repertoire was sequenced with immunoSEQ multiplex PCR; TCRdb's copy has only in-frame clones and lacks some. Of more than 95,000 clones in the sample, roughly 83% were seen once. Time point in this sample: peripheral blood 6 weeks after treatment start. The sequenced sample was PBMCs, obtained around atezolizumab (anti-PD-L1) treatment. The receptors derive from a man aged 50-60 years with urothelial cancer.

The rearrangement uses TRBV5-1 and TRBJ2-7, with D perhaps TRBD2 (5 bases). CDR1 is SGHRS and CDR2 is YFSETQ in the germline V gene. The CDR3 length is 13 residues. V was clipped by 4 bases and J by 9 bases, with 17 bases between them. The CDR3 bases are TGCGCCAGCAGCCTAACATTGGCGGGCATGCAGTACTTC. Its protein is CASSLTLAGMQYF. The full variable domain, completed using reference TRBV5-1 and TRBJ2-7, is KAGVTQTPRYLIKTRGQQVTLSCSPISGHRSVSWYQQTPGQGLQFLFEYFSETQRNKGNFPGRFSGRQFSNSRSEMNVSTLELGDSALYLCASSLTLAGMQYFGPGTRLTVT.

V gene TRBV5-4 combines with J gene TRBJ2-1; 9 bases agree with TRBD1. Trimming took 0 bases from V and 6 from J; bases not matched to a gene: 4. The CDR3 sequence is 15 residues long. Germline V gene sequence: CDR1 SGHNT, CDR2 YYREEE (reference sequence). The CDR3 spells CASSLEGTGLNEQFF. DNA for the CDR3: TGTGCCAGCAGCTTGGAAGGGACAGGGCTCAATGAGCAGTTCTTC.

Only a few counts were recorded for this clone. The V and J genes are TRBV7-9 and TRBJ2-1, with TRBD2 matching 12 bases. With 5 bases clipped from V and 2 bases from J, the junction kept 7 bases outside the gene matches. There are 17 residues in the CDR3. Germline V gives CDR1 SEHNR, CDR2 FQNEAQ (reference sequence). Here the CDR3 reads CASSQTSGSTTYNEQFF. CDR3 nucleotides: TGTGCCAGCAGCCAGACTAGCGGGAGCACCACCTACAATGAGCAGTTCTTC.

Worth noting for this clone: An end of the junction does not agree with germline; a read error may underlie this. The chain links TRBV5-6 to TRBJ2-7, with 7 bases identical to TRBD2. The germline V gene encodes CDR1 SGHDT and CDR2 YYEEEE. CDR3 length equals 13 residues. CDR3 nucleotides: TGTGCCAGCAGCCACGGGGTTGAGGGAGGGAGGGACTTC. This sequence encodes CASSHGVEGGRDF. The variable domain in full, completed from reference TRBV5-6 and TRBJ2-7, reads DAGVTQSPTHLIKTRGQQVTLRCSPKSGHDTVSWYQQALGQGPQFIFQYYEEEERQRGNFPDRFSGHQFPNYSSELNVNALLLGDSALYLCASSHGVEGGRDFGPGTRLTVT.

The rearrangement links TRBV19 to TRBJ2-1; 15 positions agree with TRBD2. V was clipped by 5 bases and J by 9 bases; unmatched bases: 5. The CDR3 loop spans 15 amino acids. The germline CDR1 and CDR2 sequences are LNHDA and SQIVND (reference sequence). CDR3 amino acids: CASSSPGLAGGEQFF. The DNA for the CDR3 is TGTGCCAGTAGTTCCCCGGGACTAGCGGGAGGTGAGCAGTTCTTC.

V and J are TRBV7-9 and TRBJ2-7, with 8 bases aligning to TRBD2. Trimming removed 3 bases from V and 0 bases from J; junction bases left unmatched: 7. Germline assignment: CDR1 SEHNR and CDR2 FQNEAQ (reference sequence). The CDR3 runs 16 residues. The CDR3 protein is CASSFRLAGTSYEQYF. CDR3 sequence (DNA): TGTGCCAGCAGCTTTCGTTTAGCGGGAACCTCCTACGAGCAGTACTTC.